This TCR beta chain was sequenced for a study of shared clonotypes between healthy human individuals. Study in general: CD4 naive cells filled three plates per donor, CD4 memory three, CD8 naive two and CD8 memory one.

Study findings and constraints: The authors sampled blood alone, and tissue repertoires likely differ.

As concerns this clone: The antigen remains undetermined.

Investigators spread the genomic DNA of each subset evenly over several immunoSEQ plates. Profiled with immunoSEQ multiplex PCR; TCRdb holds only in-frame clones, not every one. Found here are approximately 640,000 clones, about two thirds of them singletons; the top ten hold about 2%. Within Nashville, Tennessee resided all donors, each a Caucasian adult. From germline, CDR1 is MNHNS and CDR2 SASEGT. Trimming pared 0 bases from V and 5 bases from J, leaving 7 bases between. The CDR3 spans 13 residues. This TCR derives from a woman aged 30 to 39 in good health. The chain couples TRBV6-1 to TRBJ1-1; D is uncertain. Material: memory CD4+ T cells sorted from blood. Subset given: CD45RA-negative fraction. CDR3 in amino acids: CASSEAAGTEAFF. As DNA, the CDR3 is TGTGCCAGCAGTGAAGCGGCGGGAACTGAAGCTTTCTTT.